This entry is about one T cell receptor beta chain. Its antigen remains unknown. CDR3 length: 11 residues. Per the germline V gene, CDR1 is ENHRY and CDR2 is SYGVKD. Deletions cut 3 bases from V and 5 bases from J, with 3 bases between. Method: immunoSEQ multiplex PCR; TCRdb's copy keeps in-frame clones and lacks some. The repertoire holds nearly 55,000 clones, with approximately 90% as singletons. This record belongs to a study of OX40 agonist ivuxolimab in advanced cancers. In the study overall: Partial responses occurred in Three dose-escalation patients, one with hepatocellular carcinoma and two with cutaneous melanoma.

Study outcomes and limitations: Still undetermined is the antigen specificity of the expanded peripheral T cells. Both blood CD4+ and CD8+ T cells showed clonal growth by week 6 at 0.1 to 3.0 mg/kg.

The source material was CD4+ or CD8+ T cells sorted from blood, sampled in a trial of the OX40 agonist ivuxolimab. The chain joins TRBV10-3 to TRBJ2-3; no reliable D call. The receptor was isolated from an adult with an advanced solid tumor such as melanoma, head and neck, liver or kidney cancer. The CDR3 DNA reads TGTGCCATCAGTGACATAGATACGCAGTATTTT. Its protein is CAISDIDTQYF.